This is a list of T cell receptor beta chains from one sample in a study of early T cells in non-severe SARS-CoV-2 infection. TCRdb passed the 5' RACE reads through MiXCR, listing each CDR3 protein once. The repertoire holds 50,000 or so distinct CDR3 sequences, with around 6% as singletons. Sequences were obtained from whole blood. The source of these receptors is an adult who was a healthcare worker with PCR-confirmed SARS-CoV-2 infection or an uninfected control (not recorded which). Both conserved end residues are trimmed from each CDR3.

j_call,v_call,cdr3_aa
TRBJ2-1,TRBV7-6,ASSSYRGKMYNEQF
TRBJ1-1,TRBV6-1,ASSARNRGKNTEAF
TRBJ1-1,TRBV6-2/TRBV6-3,ASSGLVGTEAF
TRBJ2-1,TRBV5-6,ASSLAMREGLSYNEQF
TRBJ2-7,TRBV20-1,SAPRRASGSIHEQY
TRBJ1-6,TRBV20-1,SARGQGILPLH
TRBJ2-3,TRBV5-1,ASNGAGADTQY
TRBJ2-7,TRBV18,ASSPDTVHEQY
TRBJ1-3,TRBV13,ASSIVGDSGNTIY
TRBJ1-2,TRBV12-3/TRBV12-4,ASSWTYGYT
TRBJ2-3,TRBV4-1,ASSLTGAGTDTQY
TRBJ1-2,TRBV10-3,AITEEGMHGYT
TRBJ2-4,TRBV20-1,SARELHLVGIQY
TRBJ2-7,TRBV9,ASSVMGQGPYEQY
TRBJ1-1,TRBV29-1,SAHRANTEAF
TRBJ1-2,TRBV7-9,ASSSNGRTYGYT
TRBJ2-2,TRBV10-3,AISERARGANTGELF
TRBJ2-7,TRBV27,ASSLSPGYEQY
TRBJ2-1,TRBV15,ATRGGELINEQF
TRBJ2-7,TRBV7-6,ASSSPDQGYEQY
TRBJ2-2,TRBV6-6,ASREDGTGELF
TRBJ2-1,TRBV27,ASSISVSWAYNEQF
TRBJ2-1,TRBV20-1,SARDWGATGRSYNEQF
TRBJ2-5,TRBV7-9,ASSRPTSGETQY
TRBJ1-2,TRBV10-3,ATTGEAQAYGYT
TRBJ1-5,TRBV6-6,ASSKGGQPQH
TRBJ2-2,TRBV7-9,ASSSASTNTGELF
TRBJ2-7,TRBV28,ASSQAGGGRDEQY
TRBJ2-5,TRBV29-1,SVEGRTVLETQY
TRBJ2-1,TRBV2,ASSTGTSAYNEQF
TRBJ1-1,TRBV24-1,ATSDRDRTTRAEAF
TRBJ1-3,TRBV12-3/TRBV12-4,ASSRTGASGNTIY
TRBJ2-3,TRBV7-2,ASSPLGRAVRSTDTQY
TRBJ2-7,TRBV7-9,ASSSDRETSYEQY
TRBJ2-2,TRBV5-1,ASRTGSVDTGELF
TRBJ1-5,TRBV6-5,ASSSRTQGMNQPQH
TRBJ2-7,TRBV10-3,AISESAYEQY
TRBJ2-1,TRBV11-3,ASSSGTGTYNEQF
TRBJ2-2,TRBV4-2,ASSHENTGELF
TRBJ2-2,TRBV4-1,ASSHQTTLTGELF
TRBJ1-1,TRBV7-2,ASSLEVFTGEAF
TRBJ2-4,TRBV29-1,SVALREDLGVAGKNIQY
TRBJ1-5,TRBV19,ASSSAGTPQH
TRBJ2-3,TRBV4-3,ASSQDPGGGLTAQY
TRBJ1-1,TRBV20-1,SANLGEEAF
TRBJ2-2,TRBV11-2,ASSSGQGATGELF
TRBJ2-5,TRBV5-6,ASNLGETQY
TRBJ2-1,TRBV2,ASGGDGLAGAEQF
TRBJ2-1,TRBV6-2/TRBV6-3,ASSPTTGAEQF
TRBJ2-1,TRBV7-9,AARTSGRNEQF
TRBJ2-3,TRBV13,ASSLWGDTQY
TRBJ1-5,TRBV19,ARNKTGDKPTLWDQPQH
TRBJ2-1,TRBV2,AAHIGDNEQF